Given below is one T cell receptor (beta chain) in context. The table lists this clone with many counts. Its cognate antigen has yet to be identified. The CDR3 goes on 3 residues after the read ends, and that part is filled in from the germline J gene. The CDR3 holds 15 amino acids from the cysteine to the phenylalanine. Sequencing covers 36 bases of the CDR3, shown here with the frame starting at base 1. CDR1 SGHRS and CDR2 YFSETQ were looked up in the germline V gene. V sheds 0 bases and J sheds 0 bases, leaving 10 bases between their ends. The sample is drawn from a study of T cell clonality in common variable immunodeficiency (dated by TCRdb to between 2014 and 2017). Broader findings and caveats from the paper: Healthy controls shared more TCRbeta clones with each other than CVID subjects shared among themselves (p < 0.0001). CVID TCRbeta sequences reportedly showed fewer deletions and N-nucleotide insertions and lacked highly modified clones with 13 or more V deletions. The authors noted that sequencing repertoires of T cell subpopulations would be needed to clarify what caused the increased clonality in CVID. TCRbeta clonality was higher in CVID subjects than in healthy controls (t-test p = 0.018), and the increase was most characteristic of about a third of subjects. Even though DNA input was equal, the average per sample came to 82,000 or so unique sequences for controls compared with about 34,000 for CVID samples. Correlations of repertoire features with clinical complications were constrained by heterogeneity among patients within the CVID cohort.

Most CVID patients and most healthy controls were of Caucasian heritage. From each donor, roughly 4.5 to 8.5 ml of heparinized peripheral whole blood was collected. Genomic DNA from adults with common variable immune deficiency (CVID) and from healthy adult controls was used for sequencing of TCRbeta CDR3 repertoires. The control group was made up of 22 healthy adult volunteers (around 10 male and 12 female) whose ages ranged from 23 to 66 years, with a mean age of roughly 30. Diluted blood was subjected to density centrifugation over Hypaque 1077 or Ficoll-Paque for isolation of peripheral blood mononuclear cells. Unsorted mononuclear cells served as the source of genomic DNA, which was extracted either by Qiagen column purification or by a centrifugation-based method. For sequencing, equivalent amounts of genomic DNA were input from CVID and control samples. For every sample, a 60 bp segment covering the rearranged TCRbeta CDR3 region was amplified and then sequenced. The immunoSEQ assay, a bias-corrected multiplex PCR combined with high-throughput sequencing, was used for TCRbeta amplification. From the authors' description of their analysis: Every unique nucleotide sequence counted as a clone and was annotated with V, D and J genes, copy number and frequency. Sequences were labeled productive if in frame, and non-productive if out of frame or containing stop codons. As previously described, Shannon's entropy was used to calculate clonality. Mean CDR3 Kyte-Doolittle hydropathy was derived from the predicted amino acid sequences of productive clones. Hierarchical clustering of scaled V gene usage was performed with the R hclust function using Manhattan distance and complete linkage. Sharing of clones by CDR3 amino acid sequence was evaluated through resampling of 12 repertoires per group over 100 rounds. The repertoires were screened for some 70 published EBV-specific TCRbeta sequences and fewer than 300 published CMV-specific TCRbeta sequences. After a couple of CVID samples that produced fewer than 10,000 sequences were dropped from the analysis, around 41 CVID repertoires remained. TCRdb carries this immuneACCESS record with in-frame sequences only. Its versions omit some clonotypes, under half of them owing to an unresolved V gene in the studies checked, with the rest unexplained. V, J and clone size are taken as reported in that table, and D and trimming were inferred from the DNA itself. The table records 50,000 to 55,000 clones for this sample, and not one of them appears only once. Around 1.8% of the sample comes from the top ten.

The specimen was peripheral blood mononuclear cells. Recombination joined TRBV5-1 with TRBJ2-7, with the D gene uncertain. This receptor was obtained from a person aged 18 to 75 in good health. The sequenced CDR3 bases are TGCGCCAGCAGCTTGGTGGCCCCGAGCTCCTACGAG. It is translated as CASSLVAPSSYE. The CDR3 in its entirety is CASSLVAPSSYEQYF. Full variable domain (CDR3 extended with the reference TRBV5-1 and TRBJ2-7 proteins): KAGVTQTPRYLIKTRGQQVTLSCSPISGHRSVSWYQQTPGQGLQFLFEYFSETQRNKGNFPGRFSGRQFSNSRSEMNVSTLELGDSALYLCASSLVAPSSYEQYFGPGTRLTVT.